This entry lists 4 T cell receptor beta chains sequenced from one sample in a study of response to subunit inactivated influenza vaccine. One entry per CDR3 protein, called by TCRdb with MiXCR from the RT-PCR reads. The table lists some 550,000 distinct CDR3 sequences, approximately 24% of them singletons. These data are also associated with another study on T cells expressing NK-cell markers. According to that study: The authors made TCR beta cDNA libraries by 5'RACE template switching. This switching added a universal primer site and UMIs.

This specimen consisted of CD4+ T cells sorted from PBMCs, obtained about 13 days after vaccination. Every receptor here comes from a man aged 50 or older who received an inactivated influenza vaccine.

Of note for this clonotype: The junction and the germline gene differ at one end; a read error may be behind it. The gene calls are TRBV24-1 and TRBJ2-1; a possible D gene is TRBD1 (6 bases). The CDR3 sequence is 12 residues long. Germline-derived CDR1 and CDR2 are KGHDR and SFDVKD. CDR3 in DNA: TGTGCCACCAGTGTCCCGGGACACCAAGCAGTCTTC. The encoded protein is CATSVPGHQAVF.

The chain employs TRBV2 and TRBJ2-5, with no clear D. The V and J ends lost 6 bases and 5 bases respectively, with 13 bases between them. The germline CDR1 and CDR2 sequences are SNHLY and FYNNEI. The CDR3 has 13 amino acids. CDR3 protein: CASSRTGVETQYF. DNA for the CDR3: TGTGCCAGCAGCCGGACGGGCGTGGAGACCCAGTACTTC.

The V and J genes are TRBV29-1 and TRBJ1-4, with D uncertain. Germline CDR1 is SQVTM and CDR2 is ANQGSEA. The CDR3 covers 14 residues. The ends were cut back, 4 bases at V and 0 bases at J, with 9 bases in the middle. The chain's CDR3 is CSVGGSSTNEKLFF. The CDR3 DNA sequence: TGCAGCGTTGGCGGGTCATCAACTAATGAAAAACTGTTTTTT. Looking up the rest from reference TRBV29-1 and TRBJ1-4 gives the full variable domain: SAVISQKPSRDICQRGTSLTIQCQVDSQVTMMFWYRQQPGQSLTLIATANQGSEATYESGFVIDKFPISRPNLTFSTLTVSNMSPEDSSIYLCSVGGSSTNEKLFFGSGTQLSVL.

The chain combines TRBV7-9 with TRBJ2-5; TRBD2 matches 14 bases. With 4 bases clipped from V and 3 bases from J, the junction kept 4 bases outside the gene matches. The germline V gene has CDR1 SEHNR and CDR2 FQNEAQ (reference sequence). The CDR3 totals 16 residues. The CDR3 region is CASSWGLAGAKETQYF. Here the CDR3 DNA reads TGTGCCAGCAGCTGGGGACTAGCGGGGGCCAAAGAGACCCAGTACTTC. Full variable domain (outside the CDR3, taken from reference TRBV7-9 and TRBJ2-5): DTGVSQNPRHKITKRGQNVTFRCDPISEHNRLYWYRQTLGQGPEFLTYFQNEAQLEKSRLLSDRFSAERPKGSFSTLEIQRTEQGDSAMYLCASSWGLAGAKETQYFGPGTRLLVL.